Below are 2 T cell receptor beta chains sequenced from a single sample in a study of radiotherapy plus CTLA-4 blockade in lung cancer. Assay used: immunoSEQ multiplex PCR; TCRdb lists only in-frame clones, some missing. Of some 46,000 clones listed, roughly three quarters are singletons. Here the sequenced sample was peripheral blood, taken from a patient treated with radiotherapy plus ipilimumab. The receptors originated from a human donor with non-small cell lung cancer whose response to radiotherapy plus ipilimumab could not be evaluated.

The chain combines TRBV28 with TRBJ2-5, with D perhaps TRBD2 (5 bases). CDR1 is MDHEN, CDR2 SYDVKM, per germline. Trimming removed 6 bases from V and 7 bases from J, with 15 bases in between. The CDR3 covers 13 residues. This CDR3 is CASSPDNGRTQYF. In DNA, the CDR3 is TGTGCCAGCAGCCCAGACAATGGGAGGACCCAGTACTTC.

The chain employs TRBV4-3 and TRBJ2-1, with 11 bases that match TRBD2. Germline lookup yields CDR1 LGHNA and CDR2 YSLEER. The V gene end was trimmed by 0 bases and the J gene end by 6 bases; junction bases not matched to a gene: 13. This CDR3 contains 19 residues. CDR3 amino acids: CASSQDRGAGTSGLNEQFF. CDR3 sequence (DNA): TGCGCCAGCAGCCAAGACAGAGGCGCCGGGACTAGCGGTCTCAATGAGCAGTTCTTC.